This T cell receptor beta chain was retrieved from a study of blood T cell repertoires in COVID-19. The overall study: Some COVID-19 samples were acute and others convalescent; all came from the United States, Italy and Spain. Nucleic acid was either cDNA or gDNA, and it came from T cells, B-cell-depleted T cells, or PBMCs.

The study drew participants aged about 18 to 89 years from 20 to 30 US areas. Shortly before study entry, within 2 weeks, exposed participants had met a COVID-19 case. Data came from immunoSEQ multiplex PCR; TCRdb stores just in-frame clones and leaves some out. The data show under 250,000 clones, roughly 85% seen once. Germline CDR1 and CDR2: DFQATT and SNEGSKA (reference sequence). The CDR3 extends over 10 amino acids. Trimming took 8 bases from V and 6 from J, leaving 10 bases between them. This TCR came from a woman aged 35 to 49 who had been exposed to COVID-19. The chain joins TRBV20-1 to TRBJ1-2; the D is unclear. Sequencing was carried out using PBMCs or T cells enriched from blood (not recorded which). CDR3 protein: CSFRENGYTF. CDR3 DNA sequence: TGCAGTTTTCGAGAGAATGGCTACACCTTC.